This TCR beta chain came from a study of OX40 agonist ivuxolimab in advanced cancers. About the study: An agonistic anti-OX40 (CD134) antibody, ivuxolimab, was used to treat the patients. All patients had ivuxolimab intravenously every 2 weeks at 0.01 to 10 mg/kg. General study results and limits: Antigen specificity of clonally expanded peripheral T cells was not established.

Profiled with immunoSEQ multiplex PCR; TCRdb holds only in-frame clones, not every one. The data contain around 77,000 clones, 85% to 90% of them singletons. As regards this clone: Its target is unknown.

Patients were excluded for autoimmune disease history or systemic immunosuppression. V was pared by 4 bases and J by 3 bases, with 11 bases between. Germline V gene sequence: CDR1 SGHRS, CDR2 YFSETQ. The CDR3 has 15 residues. The V and J genes are TRBV5-1 and TRBJ1-6, with D possibly being TRBD1 (5 bases). The TCR originated in an adult with an advanced solid tumor such as melanoma, head and neck, liver or kidney cancer. Sequences were derived from CD4+ or CD8+ T cells sorted from blood, sampled in a trial of the OX40 agonist ivuxolimab. The CDR3 bases are TGCGCCAGCAGCAGAGACAGCTACTATAATTCACCCCTCCACTTT. This gives the protein CASSRDSYYNSPLHF.